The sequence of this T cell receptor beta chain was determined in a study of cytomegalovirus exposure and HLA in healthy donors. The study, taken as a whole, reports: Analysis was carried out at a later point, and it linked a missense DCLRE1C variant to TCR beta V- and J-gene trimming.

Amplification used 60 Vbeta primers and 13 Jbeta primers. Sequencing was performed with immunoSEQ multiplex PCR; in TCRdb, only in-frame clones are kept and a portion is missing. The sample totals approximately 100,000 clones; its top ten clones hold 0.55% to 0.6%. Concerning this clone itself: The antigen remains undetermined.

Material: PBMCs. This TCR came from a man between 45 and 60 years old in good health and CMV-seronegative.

CDR3 DNA sequence: TGTGCCAGCAGCTTTCTAGCGGGGGGTTACAATGAGCAGTTCTTC. As protein: CASSFLAGGYNEQFF. V is TRBV13 and J is TRBJ2-1, with 11 bases identical to TRBD2. CDR1 and CDR2 (germline): PRHDT, FYEKMQ (reference sequence). The V gene end was trimmed by 3 bases and the J gene end by 4 bases; junction bases not matched to a gene: 2. The CDR3 contains 15 residues.